This T cell receptor beta chain was retrieved from a study of blood T cells in healthy people across ages. Study outcomes and limitations: Researchers judged that diversity estimates from one million T cells fell short of true values.

CDR1 and CDR2 from the germline V gene are DFQATT and SNEGSKA (reference sequence). The CDR3 loop spans 15 amino acids. V was shortened by 4 bases and J by 2 bases, with 17 bases between the two germline ends. Concerning this clonotype itself: The antigen remains undetermined.

With a J-beta primer mix and a sample-barcoded 5' primer, a second PCR ran roughly 6 to 12 cycles. Every cDNA was tagged by a template-switch adaptor with 12 random nucleotides. TCRdb independently ran MiXCR on the 5' RACE reads; one entry per CDR3 protein. The repertoire holds around 750,000 distinct CDR3 sequences, with about 53% as singletons. The receptor's source is a man older than 75 in good health. The source material was blood. The chain is built from TRBV20-1 and TRBJ1-2; unclear D gene. The CDR3 nucleotides are TGCAGTGCTATAGCCCAAGGAGGACGGAACTATGGCTACACCTTC. This translates into CSAIAQGGRNYGYTF.